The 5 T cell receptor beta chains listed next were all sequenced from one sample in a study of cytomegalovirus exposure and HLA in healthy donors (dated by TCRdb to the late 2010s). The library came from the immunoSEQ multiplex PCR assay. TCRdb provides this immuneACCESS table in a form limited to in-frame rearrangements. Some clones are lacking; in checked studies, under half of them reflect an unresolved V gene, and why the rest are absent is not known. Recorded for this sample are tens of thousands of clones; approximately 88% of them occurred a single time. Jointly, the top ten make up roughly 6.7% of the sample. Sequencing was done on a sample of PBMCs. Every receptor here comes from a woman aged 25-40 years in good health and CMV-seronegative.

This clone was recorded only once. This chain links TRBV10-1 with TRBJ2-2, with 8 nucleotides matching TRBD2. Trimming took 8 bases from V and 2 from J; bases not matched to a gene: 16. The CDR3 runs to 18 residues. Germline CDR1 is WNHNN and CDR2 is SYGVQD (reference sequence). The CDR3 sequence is CASPRVVRGLGNTGELFF. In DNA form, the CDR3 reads TGCGCCAGCCCGAGGGTGGTACGGGGACTAGGAAACACCGGGGAGCTGTTTTTT.

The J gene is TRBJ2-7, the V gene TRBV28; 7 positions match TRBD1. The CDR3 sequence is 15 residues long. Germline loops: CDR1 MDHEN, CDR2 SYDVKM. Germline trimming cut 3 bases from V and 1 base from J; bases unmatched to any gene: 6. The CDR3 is CASSFPTGQSYEQYF. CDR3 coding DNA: TGTGCCAGCAGTTTCCCCACGGGACAGTCCTACGAGCAGTACTTC.

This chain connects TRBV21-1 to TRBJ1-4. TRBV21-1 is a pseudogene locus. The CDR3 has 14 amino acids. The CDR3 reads CASSPRATNEKLFF. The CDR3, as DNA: TGTGCCAGCAGCCCACGGGCAACTAATGAAAAACTGTTTTTT.

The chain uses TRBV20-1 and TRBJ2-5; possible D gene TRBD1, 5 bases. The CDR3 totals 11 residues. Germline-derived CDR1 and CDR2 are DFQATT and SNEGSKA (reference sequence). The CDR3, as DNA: TGCAGCAGGGCGGAGAAAGAGACCCAGTACTTC. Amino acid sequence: CSRAEKETQYF.

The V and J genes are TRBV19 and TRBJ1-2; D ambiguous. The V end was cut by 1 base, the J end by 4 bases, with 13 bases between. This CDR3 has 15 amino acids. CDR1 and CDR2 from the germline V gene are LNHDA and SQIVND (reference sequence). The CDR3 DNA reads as TGTGCCAGTAGTATAGTTACAGCTTTGGGCTATGGCTACACCTTC. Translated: CASSIVTALGYGYTF.